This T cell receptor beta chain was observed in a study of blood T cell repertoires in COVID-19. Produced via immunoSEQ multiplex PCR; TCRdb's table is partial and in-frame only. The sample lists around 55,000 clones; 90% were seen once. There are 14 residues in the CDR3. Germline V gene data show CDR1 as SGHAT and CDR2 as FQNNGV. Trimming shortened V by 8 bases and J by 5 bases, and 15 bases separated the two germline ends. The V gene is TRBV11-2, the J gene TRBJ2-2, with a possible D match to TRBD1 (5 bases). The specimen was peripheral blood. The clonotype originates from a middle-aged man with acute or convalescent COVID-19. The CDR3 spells CASLNQGDTGELFF. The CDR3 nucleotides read TGTGCCAGCTTAAATCAGGGTGATACCGGGGAGCTGTTTTTT.